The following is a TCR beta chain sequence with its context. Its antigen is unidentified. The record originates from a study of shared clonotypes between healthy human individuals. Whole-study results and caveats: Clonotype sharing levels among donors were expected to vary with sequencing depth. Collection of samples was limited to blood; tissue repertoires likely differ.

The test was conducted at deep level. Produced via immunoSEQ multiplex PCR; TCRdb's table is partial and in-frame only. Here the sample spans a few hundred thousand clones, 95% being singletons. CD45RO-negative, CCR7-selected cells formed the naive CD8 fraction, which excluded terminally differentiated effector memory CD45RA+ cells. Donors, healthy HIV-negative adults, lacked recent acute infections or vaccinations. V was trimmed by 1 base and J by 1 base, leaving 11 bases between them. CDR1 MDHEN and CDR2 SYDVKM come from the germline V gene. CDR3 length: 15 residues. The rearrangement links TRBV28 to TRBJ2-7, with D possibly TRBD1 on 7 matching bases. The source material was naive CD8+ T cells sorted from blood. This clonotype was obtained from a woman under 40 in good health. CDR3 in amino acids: CASSLLGGQSYEQYF. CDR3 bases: TGTGCCAGCAGTTTATTGGGGGGACAGTCCTACGAGCAGTACTTC. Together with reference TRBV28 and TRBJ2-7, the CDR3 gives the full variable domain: DVKVTQSSRYLVKRTGEKVFLECVQDMDHENMFWYRQDPGLGLRLIYFSYDVKMKEKGDIPEGYSVSREKKERFSLILESASTNQTSMYLCASSLLGGQSYEQYFGPGTRLTVT.